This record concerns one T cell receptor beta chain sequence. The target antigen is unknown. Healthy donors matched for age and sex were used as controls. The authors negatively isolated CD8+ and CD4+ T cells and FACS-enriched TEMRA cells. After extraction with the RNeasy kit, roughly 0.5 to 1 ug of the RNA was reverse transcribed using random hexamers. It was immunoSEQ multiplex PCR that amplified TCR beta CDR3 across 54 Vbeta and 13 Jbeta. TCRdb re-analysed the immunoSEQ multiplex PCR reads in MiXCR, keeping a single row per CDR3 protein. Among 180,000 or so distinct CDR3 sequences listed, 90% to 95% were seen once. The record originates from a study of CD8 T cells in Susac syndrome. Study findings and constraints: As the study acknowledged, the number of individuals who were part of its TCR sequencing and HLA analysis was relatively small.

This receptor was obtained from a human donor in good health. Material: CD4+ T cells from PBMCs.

CDR3 protein: CASSPLPEGNQPQHF. The CDR3 DNA sequence: TGTGCCAGCAGCCCCCTCCCAGAGGGCAATCAGCCCCAGCATTTT. The chain carries TRBV7-9 and TRBJ1-5; no definite D call. The CDR3 extends over 15 amino acids. Trimming removed 5 bases at V and 2 bases at J, with 13 bases between. Germline V gene lookup returns CDR1 SEHNR and CDR2 FQNEAQ (reference sequence).